Listed below are T cell receptor beta chains from one sample, sequenced in a study of T cells after yellow fever vaccination. TCRdb reanalysed the 5' RACE reads using MiXCR and keeps one entry per CDR3 protein. Of roughly 300,000 distinct CDR3 sequences in the sample, approximately 8% were seen once. Sequenced material: PBMCs, taken approximately 47 days after the first yellow fever vaccination. Receptors originate from a man aged 18-30 years who received the YFV17D yellow fever vaccine. Both conserved end residues are part of each CDR3. A D gene is named only where the DNA matches it firmly. For some rows the clone size is stated as once, few or many, or as a class when expanded; others skip it.

>NA|TRBJ2-1|NA|TRBV19
CASSPLDSLNEQFF
TGTGCCAGTAGTCCCCTAGACAGCCTAAATGAGCAGTTCTTC
>NA|TRBJ2-4|NA|TRBV20-1
CSAGGIAKNIQYF
TGCAGTGCCGGCGGTATAGCCAAAAACATTCAGTACTTC
>NA|TRBJ1-3|few|TRBV5-1
CASSPTQVSGNTIYF
TGCGCCAGCAGCCCAACACAAGTCTCTGGAAACACCATATATTTT
>NA|TRBJ2-5|few|TRBV5-6
CASSSLGVQETQYF
TGTGCCAGCAGCTCCCTGGGGGTGCAAGAGACCCAGTACTTC
>TRBD2|TRBJ2-3|many|TRBV5-5
CASRLAGLVTDTQYF
TGTGCCAGCAGACTAGCGGGGCTGGTAACAGATACGCAGTATTTT
>NA|TRBJ1-4|NA|TRBV5-5
CASSLSGWYEKLFF
TGTGCCAGCAGCCTCTCGGGGTGGTACGAAAAACTGTTTTTT
>TRBD1|TRBJ1-1|NA|TRBV12-3/TRBV12-4
CAGTGGRNTEAFF
TGTGCCGGGACAGGGGGCCGAAACACTGAAGCTTTCTTT
>TRBD2|TRBJ2-7|few|TRBV9
CASSVDVGASFGGTPYEQYF
TGTGCCAGCAGCGTAGACGTTGGGGCGTCTTTCGGGGGGACTCCCTACGAGCAGTACTTC
>NA|TRBJ1-1|NA|TRBV5-4
CARRSSPTAEAFF
TGTGCCAGGAGGTCGAGCCCAACGGCTGAAGCTTTCTTT
>NA|TRBJ2-5|few|TRBV5-1
CASSWRIGWRAQETQYF
TGCGCCAGCAGCTGGAGAATAGGGTGGAGGGCACAAGAGACCCAGTACTTC
>NA|TRBJ2-3|few|TRBV15
CATSREVGASTDTQYF
TGTGCCACCAGCAGAGAGGTGGGGGCTAGCACAGATACGCAGTATTTT
>TRBD1|TRBJ2-1|NA|TRBV14
CASSQVGTGKFF
TGTGCCAGCAGCCAAGTTGGGACAGGGAAGTTCTTC
>TRBD1|TRBJ2-3|few|TRBV11-2
CASSLGDRQYF
TGTGCCAGCAGCTTAGGGGACAGGCAGTATTTT
>NA|TRBJ1-5|NA|TRBV4-3
CASSQEFRAQPQHF
TGCGCCAGCAGCCAAGAGTTCCGGGCTCAGCCCCAGCATTTT
>NA|TRBJ2-6|NA|TRBV20-1
CSASGDSSGANVLTF
TGCAGTGCTAGTGGGGATAGCTCCGGGGCCAACGTCCTGACTTTC
>NA|TRBJ2-3|NA|TRBV20-1
CSAGRASGTDTQYF
TGCAGTGCGGGGCGGGCTAGCGGCACAGATACGCAGTATTTT
>NA|TRBJ2-1|many|TRBV11-2
CASSLVAVDEQFF
TGTGCCAGCAGCTTAGTAGCGGTGGATGAGCAGTTCTTC
>TRBD1|TRBJ2-6|NA|TRBV29-1
CSVPGQGAYGANVLTF
TGCAGCGTTCCGGGACAGGGGGCGTATGGGGCCAACGTCCTGACTTTC
>NA|TRBJ2-7|many|TRBV9
CASSPWDRSSYEQYF
TGTGCCAGCAGCCCTTGGGACCGAAGCTCCTACGAGCAGTACTTC
>NA|TRBJ2-3|many|TRBV7-8
CASSLVPGATDTQYF
TGTGCCAGCAGCTTAGTCCCGGGGGCCACAGATACGCAGTATTTT
>NA|TRBJ2-7|few|TRBV29-1
CSVGGNIIYEQYF
TGCAGCGTGGGCGGGAATATAATCTACGAGCAGTACTTC
>TRBD1|TRBJ2-3|NA|TRBV7-8
CASSSPARGPRDTQYF
TGTGCCAGCAGCTCTCCCGCCAGGGGGCCGCGGGATACGCAGTATTTT
>TRBD2|TRBJ2-1|many|TRBV5-1
CASSLSGTTGRGEQFF
TGCGCCAGCAGCTTGAGCGGGACCACGGGCCGGGGAGAGCAGTTCTTC
>NA|TRBJ2-3|few|TRBV5-1
CASSLRRLSTDTQYF
TGCGCCAGCAGCTTGCGCAGGCTTTCGACAGATACGCAGTATTTT
>NA|TRBJ1-4|NA|TRBV4-2
CASSPDTSEKLFF
TGTGCCAGCAGCCCGGACACTTCTGAAAAACTGTTTTTT
>NA|TRBJ2-6|few|TRBV5-1
CASSLLGANVLTF
TGCGCCAGCAGCTTGTTGGGGGCCAACGTCCTGACTTTC
>NA|TRBJ1-4|NA|TRBV6-6
CAGGAGHEKLFF
TGTGCCGGGGGGGCAGGGCATGAAAAACTGTTTTTT
>TRBD2|TRBJ2-3|many|TRBV3-1
CASSQEGSGESDTQYF
TGTGCCAGCAGCCAAGAAGGTAGCGGGGAATCAGATACGCAGTATTTT
>NA|TRBJ1-1|few|TRBV13
CASSSRGGNTEAFF
TGTGCCAGCAGCTCGAGGGGGGGGAACACTGAAGCTTTCTTT